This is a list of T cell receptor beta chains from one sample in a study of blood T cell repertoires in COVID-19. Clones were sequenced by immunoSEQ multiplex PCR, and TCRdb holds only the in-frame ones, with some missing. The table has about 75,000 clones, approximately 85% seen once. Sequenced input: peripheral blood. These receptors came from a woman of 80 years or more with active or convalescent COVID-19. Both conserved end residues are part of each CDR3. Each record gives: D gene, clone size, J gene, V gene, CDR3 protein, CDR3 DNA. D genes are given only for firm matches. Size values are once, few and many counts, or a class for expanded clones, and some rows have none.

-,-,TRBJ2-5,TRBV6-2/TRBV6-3,CASSYSKGGSQYF,TGTGCCAGCAGTTACTCGAAAGGGGGATCTCAGTACTTC
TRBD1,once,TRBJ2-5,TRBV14,CASRDRAQETQYF,TGTGCCAGCAGGGACAGGGCCCAAGAGACCCAGTACTTC
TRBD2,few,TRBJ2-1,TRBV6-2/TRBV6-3,CASSSPLAGTYNEQFF,TGTGCCAGCAGTTCCCCACTAGCGGGGACTTACAATGAGCAGTTCTTC
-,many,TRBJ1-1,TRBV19,CASSIRIQGRAFF,TGTGCCAGTAGTATTCGTATTCAGGGGAGAGCTTTCTTT
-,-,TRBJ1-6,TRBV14,CASRGDLAFSPLHF,TGTGCCAGCAGGGGAGACTTAGCCTTTTCACCCCTCCACTTT
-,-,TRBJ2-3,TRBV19,CASSTKGADTQYF,TGTGCCAGTAGTACGAAGGGGGCAGATACGCAGTATTTT
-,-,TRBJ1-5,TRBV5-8,CASSLREPQHF,TGTGCCAGCAGCTTAAGAGAGCCCCAGCATTTT
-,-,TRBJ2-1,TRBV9,CASSAGLSYEQFF,TGTGCCAGCAGCGCAGGGTTGTCATATGAGCAGTTCTTC
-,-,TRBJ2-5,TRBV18,CASSPFTAYQETQYF,TGTGCCAGCTCACCATTTACTGCCTACCAAGAGACCCAGTACTTC
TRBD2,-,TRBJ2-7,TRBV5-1,CASRPPSGVSSYEQYF,TGCGCCAGCAGACCTCCTAGCGGGGTCAGCTCCTACGAGCAGTACTTC
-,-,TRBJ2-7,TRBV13,CASKVRGAGVYEQYF,TGTGCCAGCAAGGTCCGGGGGGCGGGAGTCTACGAGCAGTACTTC
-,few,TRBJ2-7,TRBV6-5,CASSHRGGSYEQYF,TGTGCCAGCAGTCACAGGGGAGGTTCCTACGAGCAGTACTTC
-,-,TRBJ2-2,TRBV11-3,CASSLDGRLTGELFF,TGTGCCAGCAGCTTAGACGGGAGACTCACCGGGGAGCTGTTTTTT
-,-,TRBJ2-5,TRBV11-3,CASSLGGEEQETQYF,TGTGCCAGCAGCTTAGGCGGGGAGGAACAAGAGACCCAGTACTTC
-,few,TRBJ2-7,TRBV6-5,CASSTGVAQYF,TGTGCCAGCAGTACCGGGGTAGCGCAGTACTTC
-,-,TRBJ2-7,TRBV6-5,CASSYSGAGRSSEQYF,TGTGCCAGCAGTTACTCGGGGGCAGGGCGGTCGTCCGAGCAGTACTTC
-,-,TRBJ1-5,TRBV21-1,CASRGGGCQPQHF,TGTGCCAGCCGTGGGGGGGGGTGTCAGCCCCAGCATTTT
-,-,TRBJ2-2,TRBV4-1,CASSHPGVRLGTGELFF,TGCGCCAGCAGCCACCCCGGGGTCCGATTAGGCACCGGGGAGCTGTTTTTT
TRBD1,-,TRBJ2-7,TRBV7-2,CASSLRTGSAYEQYF,TGTGCCAGCAGCTTAAGGACAGGGTCGGCCTACGAGCAGTACTTC
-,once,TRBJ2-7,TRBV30,CAWSVGGFNLYEQYF,TGTGCCTGGAGCGTAGGGGGTTTTAATCTCTACGAGCAGTACTTC
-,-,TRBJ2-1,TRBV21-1,CASSTRDRGYNEQFF,TGTGCCAGCAGCACCCGGGACAGGGGGTACAATGAGCAGTTCTTC
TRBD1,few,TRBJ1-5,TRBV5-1,CASSSTGQSNQPQHF,TGCGCCAGCAGCTCGACAGGGCAGAGCAATCAGCCCCAGCATTTT
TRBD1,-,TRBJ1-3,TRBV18,CASSPGQGVSGNTIYF,TGTGCCAGCTCACCGGGACAGGGAGTCTCTGGAAACACCATATATTTT
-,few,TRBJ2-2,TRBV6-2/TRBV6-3,CASSTTIVIGELFF,TGTGCCAGCAGTACGACAATAGTGATCGGGGAGCTGTTTTTT
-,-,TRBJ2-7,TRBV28,CASSRPSLINEQYF,TGTGCCAGCAGTAGACCTAGTCTCATCAACGAGCAGTACTTC
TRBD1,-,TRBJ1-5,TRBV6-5,CASRPTGDGQPQHF,TGTGCCAGCAGGCCCACAGGGGACGGCCAGCCCCAGCATTTT
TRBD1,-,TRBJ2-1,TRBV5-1,CASSRGQGAGDEQFF,TGCGCCAGCAGCCGGGGACAGGGGGCGGGCGATGAGCAGTTCTTC
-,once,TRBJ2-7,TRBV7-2,CASSPSSERNEQYF,TGTGCCAGCAGCCCCTCATCAGAGAGGAACGAGCAGTACTTC
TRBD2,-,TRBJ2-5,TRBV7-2,CASSKGLAVIQETQYF,TGTGCCAGCAGCAAAGGACTAGCGGTTATCCAAGAGACCCAGTACTTC
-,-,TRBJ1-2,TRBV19,CASSITGWSSGYTF,TGTGCCAGTAGTATCACAGGATGGTCGTCTGGCTACACCTTC
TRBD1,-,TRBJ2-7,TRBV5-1,CASSLAGWTGTAYEQYF,TGCGCCAGCAGCTTGGCCGGATGGACAGGGACCGCCTACGAGCAGTACTTC
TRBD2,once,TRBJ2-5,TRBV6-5,CASSPLASGGGTQYF,TGTGCCAGCAGCCCCCTCGCGAGCGGGGGAGGGACCCAGTACTTC
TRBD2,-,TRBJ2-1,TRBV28,CASSLSRKWREYYNEQFF,TGTGCCAGCAGTTTATCCCGAAAATGGCGGGAGTACTACAATGAGCAGTTCTTC
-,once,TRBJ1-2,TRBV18,CASSPRNTNYGYTF,TGTGCCAGCTCACCACGTAACACTAACTATGGCTACACCTTC
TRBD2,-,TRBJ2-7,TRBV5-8,CASSPTSTEQYF,TGTGCCAGCAGCCCGACTAGCACCGAGCAGTACTTC
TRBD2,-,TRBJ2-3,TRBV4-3,CASSQLLAGGPGTDTQYF,TGCGCCAGCAGCCAACTCCTAGCGGGAGGGCCGGGTACAGATACGCAGTATTTT
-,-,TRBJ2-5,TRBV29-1,CSVEYLEETQYF,TGCAGCGTTGAGTACCTAGAAGAGACCCAGTACTTC
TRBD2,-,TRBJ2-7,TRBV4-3,CASSQRTSAGYEQYF,TGCGCCAGCAGCCAAAGGACTAGCGCCGGGTACGAGCAGTACTTC
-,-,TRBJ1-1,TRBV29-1,CSVKPPNRVSEAFF,TGCAGCGTTAAACCACCCAACAGGGTATCTGAAGCTTTCTTT
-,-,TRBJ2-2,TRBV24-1,CATSDSRSPLGNTGELFF,TGTGCCACCAGTGATTCGCGGTCTCCTCTGGGTAACACCGGGGAGCTGTTTTTT
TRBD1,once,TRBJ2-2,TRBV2,CASSHPTGVPTRAGELFF,TGTGCCAGCAGCCACCCGACAGGGGTACCCACACGGGCCGGGGAGCTGTTTTTT
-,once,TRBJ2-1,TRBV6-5,CASSYRDFPYNEQFF,TGTGCCAGCAGTTACCGGGACTTCCCCTACAATGAGCAGTTCTTC
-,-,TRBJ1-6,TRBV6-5,CASSYSDRSNSPLHF,TGTGCCAGCAGTTACTCTGACAGGTCCAATTCACCCCTCCACTTT
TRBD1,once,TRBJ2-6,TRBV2,CASSADRGPSGANVLTF,TGTGCCAGCAGTGCAGACAGGGGCCCCTCTGGGGCCAACGTCCTGACTTTC
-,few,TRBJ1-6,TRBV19,CASSIDSGGSPLHF,TGTGCCAGTAGTATTGACAGCGGGGGTTCACCCCTCCACTTT
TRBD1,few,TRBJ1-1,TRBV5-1,CASSLGIGGGTEAFF,TGCGCCAGCAGCTTGGGTATAGGGGGCGGCACTGAAGCTTTCTTT
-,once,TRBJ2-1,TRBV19,CASSIYGSYNEQFF,TGTGCCAGTAGTATATACGGCTCCTACAATGAGCAGTTCTTC